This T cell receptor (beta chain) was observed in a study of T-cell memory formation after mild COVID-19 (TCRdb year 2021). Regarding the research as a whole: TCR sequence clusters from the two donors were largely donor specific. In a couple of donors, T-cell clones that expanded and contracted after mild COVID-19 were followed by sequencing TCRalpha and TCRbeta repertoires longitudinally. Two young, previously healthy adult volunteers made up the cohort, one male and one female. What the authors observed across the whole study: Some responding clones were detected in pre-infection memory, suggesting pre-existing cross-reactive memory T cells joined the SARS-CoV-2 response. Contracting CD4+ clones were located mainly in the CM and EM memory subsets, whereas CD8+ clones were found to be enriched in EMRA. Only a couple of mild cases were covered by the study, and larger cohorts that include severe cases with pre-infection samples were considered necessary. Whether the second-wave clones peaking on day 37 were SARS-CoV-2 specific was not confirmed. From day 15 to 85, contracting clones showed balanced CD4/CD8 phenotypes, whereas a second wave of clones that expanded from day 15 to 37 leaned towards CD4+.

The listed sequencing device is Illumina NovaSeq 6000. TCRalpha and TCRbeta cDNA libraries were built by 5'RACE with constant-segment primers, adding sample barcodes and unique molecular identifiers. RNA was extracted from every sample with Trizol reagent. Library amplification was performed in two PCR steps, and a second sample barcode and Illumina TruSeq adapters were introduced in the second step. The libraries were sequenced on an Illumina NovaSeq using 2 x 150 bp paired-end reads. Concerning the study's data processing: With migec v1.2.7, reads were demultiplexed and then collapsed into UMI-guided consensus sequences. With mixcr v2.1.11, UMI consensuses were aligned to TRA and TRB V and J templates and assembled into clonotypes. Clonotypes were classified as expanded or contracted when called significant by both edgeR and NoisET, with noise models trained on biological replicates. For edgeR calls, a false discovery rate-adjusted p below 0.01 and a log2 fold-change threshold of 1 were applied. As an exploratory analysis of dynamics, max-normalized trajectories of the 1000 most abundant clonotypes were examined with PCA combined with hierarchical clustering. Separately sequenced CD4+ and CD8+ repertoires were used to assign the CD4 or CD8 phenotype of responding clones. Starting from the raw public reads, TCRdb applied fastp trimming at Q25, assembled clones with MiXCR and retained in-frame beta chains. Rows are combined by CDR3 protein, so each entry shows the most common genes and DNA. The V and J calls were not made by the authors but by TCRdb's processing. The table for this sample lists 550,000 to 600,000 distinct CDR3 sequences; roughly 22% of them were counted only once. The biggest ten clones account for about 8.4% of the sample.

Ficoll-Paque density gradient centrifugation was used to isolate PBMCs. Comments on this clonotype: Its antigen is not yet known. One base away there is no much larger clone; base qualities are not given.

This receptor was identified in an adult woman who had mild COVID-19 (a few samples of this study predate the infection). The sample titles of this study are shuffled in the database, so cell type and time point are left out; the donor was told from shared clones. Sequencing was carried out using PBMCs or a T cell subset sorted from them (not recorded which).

The CDR3 protein sequence reads: CASSTPTRRQYF. Read as DNA, the sequence is TGTGCCAGCAGTACGCCGACCCGTCGGCAGTATTTT. The chain joins TRBV6-2 or TRBV6-3 to TRBJ2-3; the D gene is not confidently resolved. Taken from cysteine to phenylalanine, the CDR3 has 12 residues. Left in the record is the CDR3 DNA by itself, 36 bases read in frame from the first base. CDR1 and CDR2 were assigned from the germline V gene as MNHEY and SVGEGT. At the junction V is shortened by 5 bases and J by 11 bases, with 14 bases in between.